Here is one T cell receptor beta chain with its context. Its antigen is still unknown. At one end, the junction sequence differs from germline, possibly due to a read error. The CDR3 is 16 amino acids. CDR1 SGHAT and CDR2 FQNNGV come from the germline V gene. The assay was immunoSEQ multiplex PCR, and TCRdb's table has in-frame clones only and misses some. The profile shows around 18,000 clones, 77% of them singletons. Treatment was busulfan-fludarabine conditioning, a marrow graft, and cyclophosphamide on days +3 and +4. This sample is part of a study of T cells after posttransplantation cyclophosphamide. Study-level results: After PTCy, TRB diversity resembled that of CNI/methotrexate controls. Donor CD8+ memory clones often dominated recipient blood repertoires at later times.

The chain joins TRBV11-2 to TRBJ2-7; 7 nucleotides match TRBD1. The sequence was obtained from a female patient aged 40-50 years who received an allogeneic stem cell transplant from a related donor, was CMV-positive, and had no GVHD. Some T cells may be transferred from the graft donor. The sample in question was CD8+ T cells sorted from PBMCs, obtained around 2,000 days after a stem cell transplant with posttransplant cyclophosphamide. The CDR3 coding sequence is TGCGCCAGCAGCCAAAACCGGGACAGCGACGTCTCCGAGCAGTACTTC. Encoded protein: CASSQNRDSDVSEQYF.